A single sample gave rise to the 30 T cell receptor beta chains below, sequenced in a study of blood T cell repertoires in COVID-19. Assay: immunoSEQ multiplex PCR; the TCRdb copy retains only in-frame clones and omits some. The sample holds 85,000 or so clones, about nine tenths seen once. Sequencing used peripheral blood. The receptors originated from a man over 45 with active or convalescent COVID-19.

The chain employs TRBV6-4 and TRBJ2-1, with 10 bases matching TRBD2. CDR1 and CDR2 (germline): MRHNA, SNTAGT. V gave up 4 bases and J gave up 8 bases; unmatched junction bases: 8. CDR3 length: 15 amino acids. In nucleotides, the CDR3 is TGTGCCAGCAGTGTTGCCAGCGGGAGGGTGTATGAGCAGTTCTTC. Residues: CASSVASGRVYEQFF.

J is TRBJ1-1 and V is TRBV5-4; 10 nucleotides agree with TRBD1. V dropped 4 bases and J dropped 5; count of bases not matched to a gene: 14. This CDR3 spans 17 amino acids. Germline V CDR1 and CDR2: SGHNT, YYREEE (reference sequence). CDR3 bases: TGTGCCAGCAGCGCCAGTCCCGGGACAGGGGCCGGTACTGAAGCTTTCTTT. The encoded protein is CASSASPGTGAGTEAFF.

The chain couples TRBV6-6 to TRBJ2-7, with 8 bases aligning to TRBD2. This CDR3 region has 16 residues. Germline V gene data show CDR1 as MNHNY and CDR2 as SVGAGI (reference sequence). With V trimmed by 6 bases and J by 2 bases, 12 bases remained unmatched. The CDR3 is CASSSGLALPPYEQYF. DNA for the CDR3: TGTGCCAGCAGCTCCGGACTAGCCCTCCCCCCCTACGAGCAGTACTTC.

This clone was recorded a few times. The chain links TRBV7-2 to TRBJ1-2, with D possibly TRBD1 on 6 matching bases. The ends were cut back, 4 bases at V and 4 bases at J, with 16 bases in the middle. This CDR3 comprises 15 residues. CDR1 is SGHTA and CDR2 is FQGNSA in the germline V gene. The CDR3 protein is CASSSNSGTLYGYTF. CDR3 bases: TGTGCCAGCAGCTCGAACTCCGGGACACTCTATGGCTACACCTTC. Full variable domain (remainder filled in from reference TRBV7-2 and TRBJ1-2): GAGVSQSPSNKVTEKGKDVELRCDPISGHTALYWYRQSLGQGLEFLIYFQGNSAPDKSGLPSDRFSAERTGGSVSTLTIQRTQQEDSAVYLCASSSNSGTLYGYTFGSGTRLTVV.

The chain is built from TRBV6-5 and TRBJ2-7; TRBD2 is a possible D gene (6 bases). Germline V gene lookup returns CDR1 MNHEY and CDR2 SVGAGI. Trimming removed 8 bases from V and 2 bases from J, with 13 bases in between. The CDR3 is 13 amino acids. CDR3 region: CASRLDRTYEQYF. The DNA of the CDR3 is TGTGCCAGCCGACTAGATAGAACCTACGAGCAGTACTTC.

The chain recombines TRBV18 with TRBJ2-7; 9 positions agree with TRBD2. Germline trimming cut 5 bases from V and 0 bases from J; bases unmatched to any gene: 5. CDR3 length equals 15 residues. Germline V gene data show CDR1 as KGHSH and CDR2 as LQKENI. Here the CDR3 DNA reads TGTGCCAGCTCAGGGACTAGCATTACCTCCTACGAGCAGTACTTC. It specifies CASSGTSITSYEQYF. The whole variable domain, remainder taken from reference TRBV18 and TRBJ2-7, is NAGVMQNPRHLVRRRGQEARLRCSPMKGHSHVYWYRQLPEEGLKFMVYLQKENIIDESGMPKERFSAEFPKEGPSILRIQQVVRGDSAAYFCASSGTSITSYEQYFGPGTRLTVT.

The chain recombines TRBV5-1 with TRBJ2-3; D call uncertain. The CDR3 has 18 residues. Germline V lookup: CDR1 SGHRS, CDR2 YFSETQ. V was clipped by 0 bases and J by 1 base, with 18 bases between them. For the CDR3, the DNA is TGCGCCAGCAGCTTGGCCCGAGGCTTGGTAGGTGGCACAGATACGCAGTATTTT. This translates into CASSLARGLVGGTDTQYF.

This chain uses TRBV19 with TRBJ2-3; weak D call: TRBD1 (6 bases). The germline CDR1 and CDR2 sequences are LNHDA and SQIVND (reference sequence). Trimming removed 4 bases at V and 4 bases at J, with 15 bases between. This CDR3 has 15 amino acids. The CDR3 loop is CASSTPQGSADTQYF. DNA of the CDR3: TGTGCCAGTAGTACCCCACAGGGTTCCGCAGATACGCAGTATTTT.

The rearrangement links TRBV5-5 to TRBJ1-5, with TRBD1 as a possible D gene (5 bases). CDR3 size: 14 residues. CDR1 is SGHKS, CDR2 YYEKEE, per germline (reference sequence). The V and J ends lost 1 base and 3 bases respectively, with 8 bases between them. The CDR3 loop reads CASSLRGTNQPQHF. The CDR3 DNA sequence: TGTGCCAGCAGCTTGAGGGGTACCAATCAGCCCCAGCATTTT. Drawing the rest from reference TRBV5-5 and TRBJ1-5, the complete variable domain is DAGVTQSPTHLIKTRGQQVTLRCSPISGHKSVSWYQQVLGQGPQFIFQYYEKEERGRGNFPDRFSARQFPNYSSELNVNALLLGDSALYLCASSLRGTNQPQHFGDGTRLSIL.

The V and J genes are TRBV5-1 and TRBJ2-1; tentative D call: TRBD1 (6 bases). The CDR3 sequence is 14 residues long. Trimming cost V 0 bases and J 6 bases, with 10 bases left between them. Germline V gives CDR1 SGHRS, CDR2 YFSETQ. CDR3 protein: CASSLVGTTNEQFF. CDR3 coding DNA: TGCGCCAGCAGCTTGGTCGGGACAACCAATGAGCAGTTCTTC.

In its sample, this clone was seen a few times. The chain joins TRBV3-1 (or the pseudogene TRBV3-2) to TRBJ2-2; 11 positions match TRBD2. The CDR3 has 19 amino acids. The junction had 14 bases not matched to a gene; V was cut back by 4 bases and J by 4 bases. Germline loops: CDR1 LGHDT, CDR2 YNNKEL (reference sequence). The CDR3 loop reads CASSRFTSGGPRGTGELFF. The CDR3 bases are TGTGCCAGCAGCCGATTCACTAGCGGGGGACCCCGAGGCACCGGGGAGCTGTTTTTT.

This chain connects TRBV7-8 to TRBJ2-7; 10 nucleotides align to TRBD1. Trimming removed 2 bases from V and 3 bases from J; junction bases left unmatched: 7. Looked up from germline, CDR1 is SGHVS and CDR2 is FQNEAQ. The CDR3 spans 16 residues. This CDR3 is CASSLRQGARLYEQYF. In DNA, the CDR3 is TGTGCCAGCAGCTTAAGACAGGGGGCGCGACTCTACGAGCAGTACTTC.

The V and J genes are TRBV5-8 and TRBJ2-1; D is possibly TRBD1 (5 bases). Germline-derived CDR1 and CDR2 are SGHTS and YDEGEE. The CDR3 runs 15 residues. V lost 1 base and J lost 0, with 8 bases in between. The CDR3 DNA follows: TGTGCCAGCAGCTTGCCCCAGGGCTCCTACAATGAGCAGTTCTTC. Its translation: CASSLPQGSYNEQFF.

Comment on this clone: The sample carries other DNA sequences with the same CDR3. This rearrangement joins TRBV5-1 to TRBJ1-3, with D unresolved. The length of the CDR3 is 14 residues. V was cut by 0 bases and J by 0 bases, with 4 bases left in between. Germline V gives CDR1 SGHRS, CDR2 YFSETQ. Written as DNA, the CDR3 is TGCGCCAGCAGCTTGGAGAGCTCTGGAAACACCATATATTTT. Translated: CASSLESSGNTIYF.

The chain carries TRBV5-1 and TRBJ1-1; D not certain. The CDR3 has 14 amino acids. Germline V gene data show CDR1 as SGHRS and CDR2 as YFSETQ. V dropped 4 bases and J dropped 1 base, with 11 bases sitting between them. CDR3 residues: CASSLPTGNTEAFF. The CDR3 coding sequence is TGCGCCAGCAGCCTTCCGACTGGGAACACTGAAGCTTTCTTT.

This clone has just a few counts. The rearrangement uses TRBV10-3 and TRBJ1-5; TRBD1 matches 10 bases. Trimming took 3 bases from V and 6 from J; bases not matched to a gene: 5. This CDR3 comprises 15 residues. Germline V gives CDR1 ENHRY, CDR2 SYGVKD. CDR3 nucleotides: TGTGCCATCAGTGACGGGACAGGGGTAGGTCAGCCCCAGCATTTT. Translated: CAISDGTGVGQPQHF.

This chain uses TRBV7-9 with TRBJ2-2, with D tentatively TRBD2 (5 bases). Germline V gene sequence: CDR1 SEHNR, CDR2 FQNEAQ (reference sequence). The V end lost 5 bases, the J end lost 0 bases, and 16 bases lay between the germline ends. The CDR3 length is 17 residues. The CDR3 nucleotides are TGTGCCAGCAGCCCTACCCCCAGCGGTCCGAACACCGGGGAGCTGTTTTTT. Translating gives CASSPTPSGPNTGELFF.

V and J are TRBV7-2 and TRBJ1-1; 7 bases are a match to TRBD1. This CDR3 region has 13 residues. Trimming took 3 bases from V and 5 from J; bases not matched to a gene: 3. Germline-derived CDR1 and CDR2 are SGHTA and FQGNSA. The CDR3: CASSFDRETEAFF. In DNA form, the CDR3 reads TGTGCCAGCAGCTTCGACAGGGAAACTGAAGCTTTCTTT.

Comment on this clone: One end of the junction does not line up with germline, which may come from a read error. The rearrangement joins TRBV12-5 to TRBJ2-2; TRBD2 matches at 9 bases. The CDR3 extends over 18 amino acids. Germline CDR1 is LGHNT and CDR2 is FRNRAP. In DNA form, the CDR3 reads TGTGCTTGTGGTTTCCCCCGAGGGGCGGGGGGGCGAACCGGGGAGCTGTTTTTT. It yields the protein CACGFPRGAGGRTGELFF.

This clone was detected only a few times. The chain has TRBV6-2 or TRBV6-3 and TRBJ2-2; 11 bases line up with TRBD2. The junction had 8 bases not matched to a gene; V was cut back by 2 bases and J by 6 bases. Germline CDR1 and CDR2: MNHEY and SVGEGT. CDR3 length: 17 amino acids. The DNA for the CDR3 is TGTGCCAGCAGTTACGATTATAGCGGGAGGGATCCCGGGGAGCTGTTTTTT. This codes for CASSYDYSGRDPGELFF.

This clone has a handful of counts. This chain joins TRBV28 and TRBJ1-4, with 8 bases fitting TRBD1. Germline V lookup: CDR1 MDHEN, CDR2 SYDVKM. Trimming cost V 6 bases and J 1 base; bases outside gene matches: 10. The CDR3 runs 17 residues. DNA for the CDR3: TGTGCCAGCAGGCGCCGGACAGGGAGAATAACTAATGAAAAACTGTTTTTT. Translating gives CASRRRTGRITNEKLFF.

This clone showed up just once. The V call is TRBV11-3, the J call TRBJ2-5, with D possibly matching TRBD2 (7 bases). This CDR3 is 15 amino acids long. Per the germline V gene, CDR1 is SGHNT and CDR2 is YENEEA. Trimming pared 5 bases from V and 0 bases from J, leaving 13 bases between. This chain's CDR3 is CASSRRGADQETQYF. The CDR3 DNA reads as TGTGCCAGCAGCCGCCGGGGGGCGGACCAAGAGACCCAGTACTTC. The whole variable domain, filled in from reference TRBV11-3 and TRBJ2-5, reads EAGVVQSPRYKIIEKKQPVAFWCNPISGHNTLYWYLQNLGQGPELLIRYENEEAVDDSQLPKDRFSAERLKGVDSTLKIQPAELGDSAVYLCASSRRGADQETQYFGPGTRLLVL.

The chain uses TRBV2 and TRBJ2-3; D is unresolved. V lost 3 bases, J lost 5 bases, and 6 bases lay in between. The CDR3 is 12 amino acids. The germline V gene has CDR1 SNHLY and CDR2 FYNNEI. The CDR3 region has the DNA TGTGCCAGCAGTGAGGCCCGAGATACGCAGTATTTT. Amino acid sequence: CASSEARDTQYF.

This chain connects TRBV2 to TRBJ2-3; 8 nucleotides agree with TRBD2. Germline V lookup: CDR1 SNHLY, CDR2 FYNNEI. The CDR3 is 16 amino acids. V shed 6 bases, J shed 3 bases, and the junction held 11 bases outside the gene matches. The DNA for the CDR3 is TGTGCCAGCAGAGCCCCGGGGGGGGCTGCGACAGATACGCAGTATTTT. Amino acids: CASRAPGGAATDTQYF.

The chain links TRBV10-3 to TRBJ2-1; 9 bases are a match to TRBD1. Germline V gives CDR1 ENHRY, CDR2 SYGVKD. CDR3 length: 13 residues. Losses at the gene ends were 10 bases for V and 2 bases for J; bases not matched to a gene: 3. CDR3: CATGTGTYNEQFF. The DNA of the CDR3 is TGTGCCACCGGGACAGGGACCTACAATGAGCAGTTCTTC.

V gene TRBV18 combines with J gene TRBJ2-7, with 11 bases lining up with TRBD2. Trimming cost V 5 bases and J 3 bases; bases outside gene matches: 6. CDR3 length equals 15 residues. CDR1 KGHSH and CDR2 LQKENI come from the germline V gene. The CDR3 bases are TGTGCCAGCTCATCCTCCGGGACTAGCGGCTACGAGCAGTACTTC. Amino acids: CASSSSGTSGYEQYF.

This chain uses TRBV11-2 with TRBJ1-6; D is unresolved. Deletions cut 3 bases from V and 8 bases from J, with 20 bases between. Germline assignment: CDR1 SGHAT and CDR2 FQNNGV. There are 17 residues in the CDR3. Here the CDR3 reads CASSFTGGNVVDSPLHF. CDR3 in DNA: TGTGCCAGCAGCTTCACGGGAGGGAATGTCGTCGATTCACCCCTCCACTTT.

J is TRBJ2-7 and V is TRBV19, with D possibly matching TRBD2 (6 bases). The germline V gene has CDR1 LNHDA and CDR2 SQIVND (reference sequence). The CDR3 length is 17 residues. Trimming took off 4 bases at V and 0 bases at J, with 19 bases between the two ends. The CDR3 sequence: CASSRGEGTASSYEQYF. The CDR3 DNA is TGTGCCAGTAGTAGGGGGGAAGGCACGGCAAGCTCCTACGAGCAGTACTTC.

This clone was counted between two and nine times. This chain connects TRBV19 to TRBJ1-5; TRBD1 is a possible D gene (5 bases). The V end was cut by 7 bases, the J end by 6 bases, with 13 bases between. Germline lookup yields CDR1 LNHDA and CDR2 SQIVND (reference sequence). The length of the CDR3 is 13 residues. In nucleotides, the CDR3 is TGTGCCAGTATGGGCAGGGAAGGTCAGCCCCAGCATTTT. It is translated as CASMGREGQPQHF.

The chain employs TRBV2 and TRBJ1-1; TRBD1 is a possible D gene (5 bases). Germline V gives CDR1 SNHLY, CDR2 FYNNEI. Between the trimmed V and J ends, which lost 4 bases and 6 bases, there was a span of 15 bases. The CDR3 runs to 14 residues. The chain's CDR3 is CASSVTGVNSEAFF. CDR3 nucleotides: TGTGCCAGCAGTGTTACGGGGGTCAATTCTGAAGCTTTCTTT.